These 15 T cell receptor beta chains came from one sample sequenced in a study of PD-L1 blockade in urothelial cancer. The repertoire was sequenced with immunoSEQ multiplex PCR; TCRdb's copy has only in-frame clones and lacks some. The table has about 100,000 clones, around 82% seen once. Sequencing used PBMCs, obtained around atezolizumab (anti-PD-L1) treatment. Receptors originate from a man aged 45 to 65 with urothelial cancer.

In nucleotides, the CDR3 is TGTGCCAGCAGCTTATACGTTAGTCAAGCAGATACGCAGTATTTT. Protein product: CASSLYVSQADTQYF. The chain joins TRBV7-9 to TRBJ2-3, with D unresolved. The CDR3 spans 15 residues. CDR1 is SEHNR and CDR2 is FQNEAQ in the germline V gene (reference sequence). The germline V and J ends were trimmed by 2 bases and 4 bases, with 13 bases remaining between them. The full variable domain, rest sourced from reference TRBV7-9 and TRBJ2-3, is DTGVSQNPRHKITKRGQNVTFRCDPISEHNRLYWYRQTLGQGPEFLTYFQNEAQLEKSRLLSDRFSAERPKGSFSTLEIQRTEQGDSAMYLCASSLYVSQADTQYFGPGTRLTVL.

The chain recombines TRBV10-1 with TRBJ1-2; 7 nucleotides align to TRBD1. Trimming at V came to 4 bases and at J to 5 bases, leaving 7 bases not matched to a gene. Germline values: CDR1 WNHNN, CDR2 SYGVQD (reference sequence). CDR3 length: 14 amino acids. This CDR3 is CASSVPDRKYGYTF. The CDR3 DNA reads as TGCGCCAGCAGTGTTCCGGACAGGAAGTATGGCTACACCTTC.

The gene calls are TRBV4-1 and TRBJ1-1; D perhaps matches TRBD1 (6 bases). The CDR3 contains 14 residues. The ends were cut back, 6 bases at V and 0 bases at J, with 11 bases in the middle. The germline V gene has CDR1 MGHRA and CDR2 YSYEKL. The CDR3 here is CASSYTGLNTEAFF. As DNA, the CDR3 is TGCGCCAGCAGTTATACAGGGTTGAACACTGAAGCTTTCTTT.

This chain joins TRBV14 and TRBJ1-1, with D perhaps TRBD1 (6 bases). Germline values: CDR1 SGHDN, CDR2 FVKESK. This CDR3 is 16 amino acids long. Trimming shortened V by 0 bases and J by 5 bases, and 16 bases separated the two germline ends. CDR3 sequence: CASSQESVQGTTEAFF. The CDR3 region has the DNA TGTGCCAGCAGCCAAGAAAGCGTTCAGGGGACGACTGAAGCTTTCTTT.

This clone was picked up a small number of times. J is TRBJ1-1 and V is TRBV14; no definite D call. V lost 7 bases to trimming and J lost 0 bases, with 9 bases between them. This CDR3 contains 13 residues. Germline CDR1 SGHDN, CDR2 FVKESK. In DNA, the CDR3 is TGTGCCAGCACGAGACATTTGAACACTGAAGCTTTCTTT. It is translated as CASTRHLNTEAFF.

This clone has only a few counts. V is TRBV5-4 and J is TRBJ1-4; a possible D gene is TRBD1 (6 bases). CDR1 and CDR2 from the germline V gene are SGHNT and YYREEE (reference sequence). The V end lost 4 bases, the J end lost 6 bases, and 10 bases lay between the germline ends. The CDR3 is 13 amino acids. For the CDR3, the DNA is TGTGCCAGCAGCGGGCAGGGGTATGAAAAACTGTTTTTT. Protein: CASSGQGYEKLFF.

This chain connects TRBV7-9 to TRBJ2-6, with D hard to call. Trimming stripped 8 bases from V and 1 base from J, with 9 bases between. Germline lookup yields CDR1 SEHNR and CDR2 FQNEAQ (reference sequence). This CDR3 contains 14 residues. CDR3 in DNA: TGTGCCAGCCAACAAGCGTCTGGGGCCAACGTCCTGACTTTC. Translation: CASQQASGANVLTF.

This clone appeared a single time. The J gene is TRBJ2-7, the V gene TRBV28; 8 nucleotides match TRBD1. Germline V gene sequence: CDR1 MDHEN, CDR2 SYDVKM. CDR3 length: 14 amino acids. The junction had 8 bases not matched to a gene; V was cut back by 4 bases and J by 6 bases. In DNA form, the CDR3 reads TGTGCCAGCAGTTCTCAAGGACAGGGTGGCGAGCAGTACTTC. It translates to CASSSQGQGGEQYF.

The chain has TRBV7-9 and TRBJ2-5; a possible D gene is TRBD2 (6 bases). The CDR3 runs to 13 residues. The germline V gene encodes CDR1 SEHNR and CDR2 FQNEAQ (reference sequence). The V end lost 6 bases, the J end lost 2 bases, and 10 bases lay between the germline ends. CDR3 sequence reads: CASRGGTQETQYF. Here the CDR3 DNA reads TGTGCCAGCAGGGGAGGTACTCAAGAGACCCAGTACTTC. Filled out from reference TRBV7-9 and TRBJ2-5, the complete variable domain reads DTGVSQNPRHKITKRGQNVTFRCDPISEHNRLYWYRQTLGQGPEFLTYFQNEAQLEKSRLLSDRFSAERPKGSFSTLEIQRTEQGDSAMYLCASRGGTQETQYFGPGTRLLVL.

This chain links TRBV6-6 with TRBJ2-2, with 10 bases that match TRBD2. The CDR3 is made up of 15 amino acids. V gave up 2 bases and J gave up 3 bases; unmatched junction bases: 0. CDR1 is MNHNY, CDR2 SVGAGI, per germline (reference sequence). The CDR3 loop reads CASSYLAGDTGELFF. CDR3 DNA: TGTGCCAGCAGTTACCTAGCGGGAGACACCGGGGAGCTGTTTTTT.

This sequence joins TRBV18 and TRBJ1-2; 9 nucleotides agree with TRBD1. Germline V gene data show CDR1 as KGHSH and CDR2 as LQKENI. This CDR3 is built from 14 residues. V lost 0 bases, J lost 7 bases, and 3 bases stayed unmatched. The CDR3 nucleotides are TGTGCCAGCTCACCACCGGGGGGACAGGGTGGCTACACCTTC. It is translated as CASSPPGGQGGYTF.

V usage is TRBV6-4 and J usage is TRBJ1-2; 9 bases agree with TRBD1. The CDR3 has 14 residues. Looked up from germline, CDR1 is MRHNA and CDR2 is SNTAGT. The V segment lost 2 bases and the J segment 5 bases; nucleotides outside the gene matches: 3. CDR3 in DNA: TGTGCCAGCAGTGACGGGACAGGGAGGTATGGCTACACCTTC. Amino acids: CASSDGTGRYGYTF.

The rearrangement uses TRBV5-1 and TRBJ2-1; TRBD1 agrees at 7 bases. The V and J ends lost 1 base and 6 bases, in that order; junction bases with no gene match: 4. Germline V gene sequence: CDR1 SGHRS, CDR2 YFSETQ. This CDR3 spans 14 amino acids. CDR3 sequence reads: CASSLSTGINEQFF. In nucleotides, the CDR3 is TGCGCCAGCAGCTTGTCGACAGGGATCAATGAGCAGTTCTTC. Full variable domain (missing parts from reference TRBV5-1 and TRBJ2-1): KAGVTQTPRYLIKTRGQQVTLSCSPISGHRSVSWYQQTPGQGLQFLFEYFSETQRNKGNFPGRFSGRQFSNSRSEMNVSTLELGDSALYLCASSLSTGINEQFFGPGTRLTVL.

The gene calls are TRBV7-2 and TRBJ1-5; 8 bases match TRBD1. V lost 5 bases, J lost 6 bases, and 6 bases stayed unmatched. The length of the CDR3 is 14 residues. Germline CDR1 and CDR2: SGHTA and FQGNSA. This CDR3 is CASSPRQGTQPQHF. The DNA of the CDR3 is TGTGCCAGCAGCCCGAGACAGGGGACTCAGCCCCAGCATTTT.

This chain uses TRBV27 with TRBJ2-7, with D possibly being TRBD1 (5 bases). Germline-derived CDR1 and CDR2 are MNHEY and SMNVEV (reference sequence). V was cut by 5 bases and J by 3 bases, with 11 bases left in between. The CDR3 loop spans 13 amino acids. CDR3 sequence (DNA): TGTGCCAGCAGTAGGGGCTTGGGCTACGAGCAGTACTTC. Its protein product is CASSRGLGYEQYF.